The clone carrying this TCR beta chain has just a few counts. Its antigen is not known. After removal of 2 bases from V and 6 bases from J, the junction contained 9 bases not matched to a gene. Germline CDR1 reads SNHLY; CDR2 reads FYNNEI. The CDR3 covers 17 residues. The sample originates from a study of STAT5B mutations in CD4+ large granular lymphocyte leukemia. Controls came from buffy coats of healthy blood donors. The survey-level immunoSEQ assay was used. Here immunoSEQ multiplex PCR was the method, and the copy in TCRdb shows in-frame clones only, minus some. The data show just over 40,000 clones, approximately 84% seen once. Study outcomes and limitations: TRBV06-family usage was enriched in top patient clones (8/27) versus controls (2/35). Main leukemic clonotypes were patient-specific, but more than 20% appeared at low frequency elsewhere.

The chain combines TRBV2 with TRBJ2-2; 10 bases align to TRBD2. Sequenced input: CD4+ T cells from blood buffy coats. This clonotype originated in a human donor in good health. The CDR3 is CASSEFGLAGVPGELFF. CDR3 coding DNA: TGTGCCAGCAGTGAATTCGGGCTAGCGGGAGTCCCCGGGGAGCTGTTTTTT.